The rows below give T cell receptor beta chains drawn from one sample of a study of blood T cell repertoires in COVID-19. The data were produced by immunoSEQ multiplex PCR, yet TCRdb's version contains in-frame clones alone and is incomplete. The repertoire holds around 140,000 clones, with roughly 85% as singletons. The specimen sequenced was PBMCs or T cells enriched from blood (not recorded which). These receptors originate from a woman aged 45 to 65 who had recovered from COVID-19. Each CDR3 is given with its conserved first and last residue. A D gene is named only where the DNA matches it firmly. Size is omitted from some rows. Given values are once, few, many or a class for expanded clones.

>few|TRBV5-5|TRBJ2-5|TRBD2
TGTGCCAGCATTCTGGGATCGGGAGGGAATCAAGAGACCCAGTACTTC
CASILGSGGNQETQYF
>-|TRBV10-1|TRBJ2-3|TRBD2
TGCGCCAGCAGTGATCAAACTAGCGGGAGGGCAGATACGCAGTATTTT
CASSDQTSGRADTQYF
>-|TRBV10-2|TRBJ1-6|-
TGCGCCAGCAGTGATGTCGTCCTGTCCTATAATTCACCCCTCCACTTT
CASSDVVLSYNSPLHF
>-|TRBV3-1/TRBV3-2|TRBJ1-2|TRBD1
TGTGCCAGCAGCCAAATACAGGGGTTTGGCTACACCTTC
CASSQIQGFGYTF
>-|TRBV28|TRBJ2-7|TRBD2
TGTGCCAGCACCTCACCAGCGGGATTTAGCTACGAGCAGTACTTC
CASTSPAGFSYEQYF
>few|TRBV19|TRBJ2-1|-
TGTGCCAGTAGTAGTACTAGGCTCAGCTCCTACAATGAGCAGTTCTTC
CASSSTRLSSYNEQFF
>once|TRBV10-3|TRBJ1-1|TRBD1
TGTGCCATCAGCGGACAGGGCGCACCCTTTTTT
CAISGQGAPFF
>few|TRBV5-6|TRBJ1-1|-
TGTGCCAGCAGCGGTTCAGGAGGGATGAACACTGAAGCTTTCTTT
CASSGSGGMNTEAFF
>-|TRBV3-1/TRBV3-2|TRBJ1-1|-
TGTGCCAGCAGCCAAGATCTCGGCCCAAGGGGTGAAGCTTTCTTT
CASSQDLGPRGEAFF
>once|TRBV29-1|TRBJ2-3|TRBD2
TGCAGCGTTGAAACTAGCGGTTACACAGATACGCAGTATTTT
CSVETSGYTDTQYF
>-|TRBV29-1|TRBJ2-7|TRBD2
TGCAGCGTTGCGGGGGGACTAGCGGGAAGCTCCTACGAGCAGTACTTC
CSVAGGLAGSSYEQYF
>-|TRBV12-3/TRBV12-4|TRBJ2-7|-
TGTGCCAGCAGCAGATTGGCCTCCTACGAGCAGTACTTC
CASSRLASYEQYF